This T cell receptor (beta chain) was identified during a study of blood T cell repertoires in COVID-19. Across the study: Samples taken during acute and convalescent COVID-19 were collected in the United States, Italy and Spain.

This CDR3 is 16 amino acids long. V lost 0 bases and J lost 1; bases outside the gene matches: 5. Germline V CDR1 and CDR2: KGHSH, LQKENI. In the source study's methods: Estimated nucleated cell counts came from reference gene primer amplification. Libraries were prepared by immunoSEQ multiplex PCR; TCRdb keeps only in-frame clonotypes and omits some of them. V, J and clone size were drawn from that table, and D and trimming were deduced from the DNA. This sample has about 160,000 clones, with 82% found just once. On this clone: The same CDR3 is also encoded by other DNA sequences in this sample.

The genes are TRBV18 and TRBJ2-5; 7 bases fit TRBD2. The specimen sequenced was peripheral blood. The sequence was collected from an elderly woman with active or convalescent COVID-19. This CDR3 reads CASSPPTGGLQETQYF. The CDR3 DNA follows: TGTGCCAGCTCACCACCGACGGGAGGACTCCAAGAGACCCAGTACTTC.